This TCR beta chain is from a study of identifying expanded T cells in peripheral blood. Study observations and caveats: About 1.3 clones differed between technical replicates, versus around 16 and 19 over time. Clone count variance between roughly two-week samples rose with total template count.

Sequenced by immunoSEQ multiplex PCR; TCRdb stores in-frame clones only, minus some. This table has about 52,000 clones, approximately 82% appearing once. About this clone: Its antigen remains unknown.

Germline CDR1 and CDR2: KGHSH and LQKENI. The CDR3 runs 15 residues. Trimming left V 4 bases short and J 6 bases short, with 18 bases between. During the collection period, no donor immune events like infections were recorded. The sequencing sample was made of blood. V usage is TRBV18 and J usage is TRBJ1-2, with D perhaps matching TRBD1 (6 bases). This sequence originates from a person aged 18-70 years in good health. DNA for the CDR3: TGTGCCAGCTCACAAACTACGGGGGGCAATAATGGCTACACCTTC. Protein product: CASSQTTGGNNGYTF. The full variable domain, its missing parts supplied by reference TRBV18 and TRBJ1-2, is NAGVMQNPRHLVRRRGQEARLRCSPMKGHSHVYWYRQLPEEGLKFMVYLQKENIIDESGMPKERFSAEFPKEGPSILRIQQVVRGDSAAYFCASSQTTGGNNGYTFGSGTRLTVV.